This T cell receptor (beta chain) emerged from a study of control samples from healthy donors and cancer patients. Clones were read by immunoSEQ multiplex PCR, and TCRdb kept only the in-frame ones, dropping some. The table shows 350,000 to 450,000 clones, with 80% to 95% occurring only once. Germline loops: CDR1 MNHGY, CDR2 SVAAGI. Trimming took 6 bases from V and 3 from J, leaving 3 bases between them. The CDR3 is 10 residues long. Specimen: PBMCs. The chain is built from TRBV6-9 and TRBJ2-7; D gene uncertain. The clonotype comes from a man aged 35 to 55 with head and neck cancer. The CDR3 loop is CASRVYEQYF. The CDR3 nucleotides are TGTGCCAGCAGGGTCTACGAGCAGTACTTC.